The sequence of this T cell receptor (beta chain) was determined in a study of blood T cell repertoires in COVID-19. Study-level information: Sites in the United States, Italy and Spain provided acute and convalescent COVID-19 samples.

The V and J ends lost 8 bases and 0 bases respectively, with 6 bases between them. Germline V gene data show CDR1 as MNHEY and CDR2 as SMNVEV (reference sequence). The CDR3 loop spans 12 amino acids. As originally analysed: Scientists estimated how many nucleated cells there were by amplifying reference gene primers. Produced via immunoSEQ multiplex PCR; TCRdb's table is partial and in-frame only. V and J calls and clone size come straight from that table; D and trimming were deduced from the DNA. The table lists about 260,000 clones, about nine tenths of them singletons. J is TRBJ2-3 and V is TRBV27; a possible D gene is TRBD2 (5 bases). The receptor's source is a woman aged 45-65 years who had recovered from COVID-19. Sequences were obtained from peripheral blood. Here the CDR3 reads CASWTSTDTQYF. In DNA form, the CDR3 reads TGTGCCAGCTGGACTAGCACAGATACGCAGTATTTT.